The 27 T cell receptor beta chains listed next were all sequenced from one sample in a study of blood T cell repertoires in COVID-19. Using immunoSEQ multiplex PCR, the repertoire was profiled, and TCRdb retains in-frame clones only, with some absent. The table records 9,500 to 15,000 clones, roughly nine tenths of them present only once. Sequencing was carried out using peripheral blood. These receptors came from a man between 65 and 85 years old with active COVID-19.

The J gene is TRBJ2-7, the V gene TRBV18; maybe TRBD2 (6 bases). The V end lost 5 bases, the J end lost 9 bases, and 23 bases lay between the germline ends. Germline V gene data show CDR1 as KGHSH and CDR2 as LQKENI. There are 15 residues in the CDR3. Written as DNA, the CDR3 is TGTGCCAGCTCAATTGCCGGGACCCCCTCGGGGGTGCAGTACTTC. The encoded protein is CASSIAGTPSGVQYF.

The chain links TRBV19 to TRBJ2-1; 8 positions agree with TRBD2. CDR3 length: 20 amino acids. The germline V gene encodes CDR1 LNHDA and CDR2 SQIVND (reference sequence). Germline trimming cut 6 bases from V and 0 bases from J; bases unmatched to any gene: 19. CDR3 sequence reads: CASSGGPAGAIKTSYNEQFF. The CDR3 coding sequence is TGTGCCAGTAGCGGGGGGCCAGCGGGGGCCATAAAGACCTCCTACAATGAGCAGTTCTTC.

V usage is TRBV9 and J usage is TRBJ1-3, with a possible D match to TRBD1 (6 bases). V was shortened by 0 bases and J by 3 bases, with 10 bases between the two germline ends. This CDR3 contains 15 residues. Germline loops: CDR1 SGDLS, CDR2 YYNGEE. In DNA form, the CDR3 reads TGTGCCAGCAGCGTAGGGACAGTCAGTGGAAACACCATATATTTT. Translated: CASSVGTVSGNTIYF. Complete variable domain (other parts from reference TRBV9 and TRBJ1-3): DSGVTQTPKHLITATGQRVTLRCSPRSGDLSVYWYQQSLDQGLQFLIQYYNGEERAKGNILERFSAQQFPDLHSELNLSSLELGDSALYFCASSVGTVSGNTIYFGEGSWLTVV.

The chain carries TRBV4-1 and TRBJ2-7, with 9 bases fitting TRBD1. Germline assignment: CDR1 MGHRA and CDR2 YSYEKL. The length of the CDR3 is 15 residues. Unmatched junction bases numbered 5, after V lost 4 bases and J lost 1 base. This CDR3 reads CASSPGQGISYEQYF. The DNA of the CDR3 is TGCGCCAGCAGCCCGGGACAGGGTATTTCCTACGAGCAGTACTTC.

The V gene is TRBV4-2, the J gene TRBJ2-1; TRBD2 matches 8 bases. CDR3 length: 15 amino acids. Germline V gives CDR1 LGHNA, CDR2 YNFKEQ. V dropped 4 bases and J dropped 10; count of bases not matched to a gene: 12. CDR3: CASSLLGVSGVEQFF. CDR3 nucleotide sequence: TGTGCCAGCAGCCTCCTCGGGGTTAGCGGGGTAGAGCAGTTCTTC.

This chain links TRBV18 with TRBJ1-3; D not certain. Germline loops: CDR1 KGHSH, CDR2 LQKENI. The CDR3 totals 16 residues. V gave up 2 bases and J gave up 0 bases, with 11 bases separating them. This CDR3 is CASSPNTRSSGNTIYF. The DNA of the CDR3 is TGTGCCAGCTCACCAAACACCCGCAGCTCTGGAAACACCATATATTTT. Full variable domain (remainder filled in from reference TRBV18 and TRBJ1-3): NAGVMQNPRHLVRRRGQEARLRCSPMKGHSHVYWYRQLPEEGLKFMVYLQKENIIDESGMPKERFSAEFPKEGPSILRIQQVVRGDSAAYFCASSPNTRSSGNTIYFGEGSWLTVV.

The chain employs TRBV25-1 and TRBJ2-7, with a possible D match to TRBD1 (6 bases). Germline lookup yields CDR1 MGHDK and CDR2 SYGVNS. With 9 bases removed from V and 2 bases from J, the gap between germline ends came to 14 bases. The CDR3 contains 13 residues. CDR3 sequence: CASFNRDTYEQYF. CDR3 nucleotides: TGTGCCAGTTTTAACAGGGATACCTACGAGCAGTACTTC.

V and J are TRBV5-1 and TRBJ1-6; D gene ambiguous. V lost 1 base, J lost 6 bases, and 11 bases lay in between. The CDR3 has 15 amino acids. CDR1 SGHRS and CDR2 YFSETQ come from the germline V gene. The CDR3 DNA follows: TGCGCCAGCAGCTTGAATCAACAAAGTAATTCACCCCTCCACTTT. It is translated as CASSLNQQSNSPLHF.

This rearrangement joins TRBV9 to TRBJ1-2; 7 nucleotides line up with TRBD1. Germline V gene sequence: CDR1 SGDLS, CDR2 YYNGEE. The CDR3 spans 15 residues. Germline trimming cut 7 bases from V and 0 bases from J; bases unmatched to any gene: 9. The CDR3, as DNA: TGTGCCAGCTCAGCACAGGGGTTAGCTAACTATGGCTACACCTTC. It is translated as CASSAQGLANYGYTF.

Only one count was recorded for this clone. The rearrangement links TRBV10-1 to TRBJ1-5; TRBD1 matches 10 bases. The V segment lost 4 bases and the J segment 6 bases; nucleotides outside the gene matches: 0. Germline assignment: CDR1 WNHNN and CDR2 SYGVQD (reference sequence). This CDR3 has 13 residues. The CDR3 DNA follows: TGCGCCAGCAGTGGGGACAGGGGTCAGCCCCAGCATTTT. As protein: CASSGDRGQPQHF.

J is TRBJ1-1 and V is TRBV5-1; 7 bases fit TRBD1. This CDR3 is built from 14 residues. The germline V gene encodes CDR1 SGHRS and CDR2 YFSETQ. Trimming cost V 5 bases and J 2 bases; bases outside gene matches: 6. CDR3 sequence: CASRPQGGNTEAFF. The DNA for the CDR3 is TGCGCCAGCAGACCGCAGGGGGGAAACACTGAAGCTTTCTTT.

The rearrangement links TRBV11-2 to TRBJ1-3, with 7 bases that match TRBD1. From germline, CDR1 is SGHAT and CDR2 FQNNGV. V shed 5 bases, J shed 6 bases, and the junction held 13 bases outside the gene matches. The CDR3 runs to 16 residues. CDR3 loop: CASSIPAGRGVNTIYF. DNA of the CDR3: TGTGCCAGCAGCATCCCCGCGGGCAGGGGGGTAAACACCATATATTTT. Full variable domain (rest looked up from reference TRBV11-2 and TRBJ1-3): EAGVAQSPRYKIIEKRQSVAFWCNPISGHATLYWYQQILGQGPKLLIQFQNNGVVDDSQLPKDRFSAERLKGVDSTLKIQPAKLEDSAVYLCASSIPAGRGVNTIYFGEGSWLTVV.

The CDR3 coding sequence is TGTGCCAGCAGCTTCGAGACAGGGCAGTCACCCCTCCACTTT. Translated: CASSFETGQSPLHF. The chain employs TRBV11-2 and TRBJ1-6; 7 bases agree with TRBD1. The CDR3 length is 14 residues. With V trimmed by 3 bases and J by 10 bases, 6 bases remained unmatched. Germline V gene data show CDR1 as SGHAT and CDR2 as FQNNGV. The complete variable domain, with remaining parts taken from reference TRBV11-2 and TRBJ1-6, reads EAGVAQSPRYKIIEKRQSVAFWCNPISGHATLYWYQQILGQGPKLLIQFQNNGVVDDSQLPKDRFSAERLKGVDSTLKIQPAKLEDSAVYLCASSFETGQSPLHFGNGTRLTVT.

This clone was picked up a small number of times. This chain links TRBV4-3 with TRBJ1-6; D not resolved. Trimming cost V 0 bases and J 7 bases, with 10 bases left between them. The CDR3 is 15 amino acids. Germline V CDR1 and CDR2: LGHNA, YSLEER. Here the CDR3 reads CASSQDSGQNSPLHF. CDR3 DNA sequence: TGCGCCAGCAGCCAAGACTCAGGCCAGAATTCACCCCTCCACTTT.

This chain connects TRBV7-8 to TRBJ1-6; D might be TRBD1 (6 bases). V lost 2 bases and J 6 bases, leaving 14 bases between the germline ends. Germline V gene lookup returns CDR1 SGHVS and CDR2 FQNEAQ. The CDR3 spans 16 residues. The CDR3, as DNA: TGTGCCAGCAGCTTATATGACAGGTCGGGTAATTCACCCCTCCACTTT. Protein sequence: CASSLYDRSGNSPLHF.

This clone was seen only once. This chain joins TRBV27 and TRBJ1-5, with a tentative D call TRBD1 (6 bases). Trimming pared 2 bases from V and 5 bases from J, leaving 7 bases between. The CDR3 runs to 13 residues. Germline V CDR1 and CDR2: MNHEY, SMNVEV (reference sequence). The CDR3 DNA reads TGTGCCAGCAGTTTAGAGGGGGATCAGCCCCAGCATTTT. Protein sequence: CASSLEGDQPQHF.

This clone was observed a handful of times. The J gene is TRBJ2-1, the V gene TRBV4-2, with 7 positions matching TRBD2. Germline lookup yields CDR1 LGHNA and CDR2 YNFKEQ. The CDR3 runs 15 residues. With V trimmed by 4 bases and J by 5 bases, 8 bases remained unmatched. Here the CDR3 DNA reads TGTGCCAGCAGCCCTAACTGGCTAGCGGACAATGAGCAGTTCTTC. This translates into CASSPNWLADNEQFF.

The genes are TRBV7-9 and TRBJ2-2, with D perhaps matching TRBD1 (7 bases). The germline V and J ends were trimmed by 8 bases and 1 base, with 26 bases remaining between them. The germline CDR1 and CDR2 sequences are SEHNR and FQNEAQ (reference sequence). There are 19 residues in the CDR3. For the CDR3, the DNA is TGTGCCAGCGGCGTCAGGAGGGGGCGTCCTTCTATGAACACCGGGGAGCTGTTTTTT. Residues: CASGVRRGRPSMNTGELFF.

J is TRBJ1-5 and V is TRBV15; weak D call: TRBD1 (6 bases). V was shortened by 5 bases and J by 4 bases, with 15 bases between the two germline ends. This CDR3 has 15 amino acids. CDR1 LNHNV and CDR2 YYDKDF come from the germline V gene (reference sequence). The CDR3 nucleotides are TGTGCCACCAGCCCCGCAGGACAGCCTAATCAGCCCCAGCATTTT. Amino acids: CATSPAGQPNQPQHF.

The chain couples TRBV7-9 to TRBJ1-1; D is perhaps TRBD1 (5 bases). Between the trimmed V and J ends, which lost 11 bases and 4 bases, there was a span of 17 bases. The CDR3 loop spans 13 amino acids. Per germline, CDR1 SEHNR and CDR2 FQNEAQ (reference sequence). CDR3 sequence reads: CAGDGGKGTEAFF. Here the CDR3 DNA reads TGTGCCGGTGACGGGGGAAAGGGCACTGAAGCTTTCTTT.

The V gene is TRBV6-6, the J gene TRBJ2-1; D not resolved. Trimming stripped 2 bases from V and 0 bases from J, with 8 bases between. The CDR3 loop spans 15 amino acids. Germline CDR1 reads MNHNY; CDR2 reads SVGAGI (reference sequence). The CDR3 spells CASSYMRSSYNEQFF. CDR3 bases: TGTGCCAGCAGTTACATGAGGAGCTCCTACAATGAGCAGTTCTTC.

V and J are TRBV3-1 (or the pseudogene TRBV3-2) and TRBJ1-6; possibly TRBD1 for D (5 bases). The CDR3 runs to 16 residues. Germline V lookup: CDR1 LGHDT, CDR2 YNNKEL (reference sequence). Between the trimmed V and J ends, which lost 2 bases and 4 bases, there was a span of 12 bases. This CDR3 is CASSQTEGVYNSPLHF. DNA of the CDR3: TGTGCCAGCAGCCAAACTGAAGGGGTTTATAATTCACCCCTCCACTTT.

The gene calls are TRBV5-5 and TRBJ2-5, with D possibly TRBD1 on 6 matching bases. This CDR3 contains 17 residues. Trimming left V 4 bases short and J 4 bases short, with 23 bases between. The germline gives CDR1 SGHKS, CDR2 YYEKEE (reference sequence). The CDR3, as DNA: TGTGCCAGCAGCCGCCAAGTGGGGGCGGGCAGGGGAGAGACCCAGTACTTC. Translating gives CASSRQVGAGRGETQYF.

CDR3 sequence: CAISETNQPQHF. DNA for the CDR3: TGTGCCATCAGTGAAACAAATCAGCCCCAGCATTTT. The chain joins TRBV10-3 to TRBJ1-5, with unresolved D. The CDR3 contains 12 residues. The germline V and J ends were trimmed by 3 bases and 4 bases, with 4 bases remaining between them. Looked up from germline, CDR1 is ENHRY and CDR2 is SYGVKD.

The gene calls are TRBV7-6 and TRBJ1-1; 7 bases map to TRBD1. V trimming: 4 bases; J trimming: 1 base; junction bases outside the gene matches: 3. Germline CDR1 and CDR2: SGHVS and FNYEAQ. The length of the CDR3 is 14 residues. The chain's CDR3 is CASSSTGWNTEAFF. CDR3 DNA: TGTGCCAGCAGCTCGACAGGGTGGAACACTGAAGCTTTCTTT.

This rearrangement joins TRBV6-2 or TRBV6-3 to TRBJ1-1; 7 nucleotides agree with TRBD1. This CDR3 region has 17 residues. The germline V gene encodes CDR1 MNHEY and CDR2 SVGEGT. J lost 6 bases, V lost 5 bases, and 18 bases had no gene match. CDR3 sequence reads: CASSRRPQGTVLAEAFF. For the CDR3, the DNA is TGTGCCAGCAGTCGCCGCCCCCAAGGGACAGTGCTCGCTGAAGCTTTCTTT.

The J gene is TRBJ2-3, the V gene TRBV7-8, with TRBD2 identical over 11 bases. The ends lost 5 bases at V and 2 bases at J; junction bases unmatched: 6. CDR1 SGHVS and CDR2 FQNEAQ come from the germline V gene. This CDR3 contains 16 residues. The DNA for the CDR3 is TGTGCCAGCAGCCCAGGGACTAGCGGAATCACAGATACGCAGTATTTT. Encoded protein: CASSPGTSGITDTQYF.